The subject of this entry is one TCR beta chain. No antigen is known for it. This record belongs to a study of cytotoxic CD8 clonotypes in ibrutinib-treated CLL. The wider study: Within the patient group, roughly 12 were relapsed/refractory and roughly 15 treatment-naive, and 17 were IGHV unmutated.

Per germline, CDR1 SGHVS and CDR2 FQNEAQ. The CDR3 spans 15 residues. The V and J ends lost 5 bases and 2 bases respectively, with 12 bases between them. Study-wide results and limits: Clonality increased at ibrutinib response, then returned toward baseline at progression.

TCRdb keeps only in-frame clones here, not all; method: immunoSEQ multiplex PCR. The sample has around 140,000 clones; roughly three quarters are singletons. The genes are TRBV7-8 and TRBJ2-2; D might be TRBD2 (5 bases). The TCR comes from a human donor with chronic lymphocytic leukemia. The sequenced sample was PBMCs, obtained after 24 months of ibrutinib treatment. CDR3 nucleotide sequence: TGTGCCAGCAGCCTTAAGAGACTAAACACCGGGGAGCTGTTTTTT. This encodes CASSLKRLNTGELFF.